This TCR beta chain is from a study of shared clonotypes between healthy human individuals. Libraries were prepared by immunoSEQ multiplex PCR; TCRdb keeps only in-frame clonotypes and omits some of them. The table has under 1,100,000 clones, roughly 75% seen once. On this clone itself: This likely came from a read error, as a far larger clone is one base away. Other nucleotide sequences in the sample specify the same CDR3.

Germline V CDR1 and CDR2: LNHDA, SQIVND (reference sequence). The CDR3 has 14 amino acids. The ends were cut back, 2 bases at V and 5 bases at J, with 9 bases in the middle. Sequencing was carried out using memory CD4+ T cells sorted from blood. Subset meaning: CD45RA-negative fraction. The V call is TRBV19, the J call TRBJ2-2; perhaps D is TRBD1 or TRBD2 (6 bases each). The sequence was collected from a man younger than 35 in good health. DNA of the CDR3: TGTGCCAGTAGTATAAGGGGGGAAACCGGGGAGCTGTTTTTT. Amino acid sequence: CASSIRGETGELFF.